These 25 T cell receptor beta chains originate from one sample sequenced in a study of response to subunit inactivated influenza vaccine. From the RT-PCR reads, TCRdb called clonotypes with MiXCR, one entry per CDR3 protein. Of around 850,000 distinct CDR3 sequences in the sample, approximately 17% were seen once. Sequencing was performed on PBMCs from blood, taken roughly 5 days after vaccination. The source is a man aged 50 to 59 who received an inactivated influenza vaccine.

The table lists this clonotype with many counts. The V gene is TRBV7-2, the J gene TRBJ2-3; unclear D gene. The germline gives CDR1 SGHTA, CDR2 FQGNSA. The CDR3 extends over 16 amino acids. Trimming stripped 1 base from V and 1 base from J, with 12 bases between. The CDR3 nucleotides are TGTGCCAGCAGCTTAGTTGGAAATTCTGGCACAGATACGCAGTATTTT. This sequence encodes CASSLVGNSGTDTQYF.

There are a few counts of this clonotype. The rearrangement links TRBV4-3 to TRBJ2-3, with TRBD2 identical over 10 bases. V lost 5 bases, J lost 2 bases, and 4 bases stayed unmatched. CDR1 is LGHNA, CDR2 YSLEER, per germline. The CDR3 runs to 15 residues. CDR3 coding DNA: TGCGCCAGCAGCTATACTAGCGGGAACACAGATACGCAGTATTTT. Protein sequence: CASSYTSGNTDTQYF.

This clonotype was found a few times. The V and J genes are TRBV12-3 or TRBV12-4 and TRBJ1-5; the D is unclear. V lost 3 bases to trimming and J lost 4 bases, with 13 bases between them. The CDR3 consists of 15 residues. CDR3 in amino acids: CASSFTLAGNQPQHF. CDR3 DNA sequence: TGTGCCAGCAGTTTCACTCTGGCGGGGAATCAGCCCCAGCATTTT.

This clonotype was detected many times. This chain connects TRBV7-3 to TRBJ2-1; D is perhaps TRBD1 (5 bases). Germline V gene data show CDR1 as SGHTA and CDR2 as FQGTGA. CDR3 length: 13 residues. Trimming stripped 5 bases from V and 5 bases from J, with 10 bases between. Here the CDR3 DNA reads TGTGCCAGCAGCCCGACAGTTAACAATGAGCAGTTCTTC. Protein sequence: CASSPTVNNEQFF.

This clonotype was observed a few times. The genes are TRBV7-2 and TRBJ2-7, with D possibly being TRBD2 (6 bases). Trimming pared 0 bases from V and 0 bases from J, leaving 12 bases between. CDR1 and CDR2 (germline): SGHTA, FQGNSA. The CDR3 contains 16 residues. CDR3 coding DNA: TGTGCCAGCAGCTTAGCGCTAGCGCCTGGCTCCTACGAGCAGTACTTC. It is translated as CASSLALAPGSYEQYF.

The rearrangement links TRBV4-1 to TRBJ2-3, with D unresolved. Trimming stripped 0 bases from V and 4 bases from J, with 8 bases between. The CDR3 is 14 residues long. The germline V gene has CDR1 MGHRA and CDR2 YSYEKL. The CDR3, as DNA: TGCGCCAGCAGCCAAGAGTACGGGCCAGATACGCAGTATTTT. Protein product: CASSQEYGPDTQYF.

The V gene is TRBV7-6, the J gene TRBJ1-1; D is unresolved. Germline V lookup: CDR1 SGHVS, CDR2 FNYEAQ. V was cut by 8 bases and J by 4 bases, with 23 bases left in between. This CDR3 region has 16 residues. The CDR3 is CASGPKTNLMGTEAFF. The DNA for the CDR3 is TGTGCCAGCGGGCCAAAGACGAATCTGATGGGCACTGAAGCTTTCTTT.

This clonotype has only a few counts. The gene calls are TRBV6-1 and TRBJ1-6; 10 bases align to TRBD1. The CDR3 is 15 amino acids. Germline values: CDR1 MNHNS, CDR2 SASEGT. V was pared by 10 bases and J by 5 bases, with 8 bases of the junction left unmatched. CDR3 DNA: TGTGCCACGTACGACGGGACAGGGGATAATTCACCCCTCCACTTT. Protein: CATYDGTGDNSPLHF.

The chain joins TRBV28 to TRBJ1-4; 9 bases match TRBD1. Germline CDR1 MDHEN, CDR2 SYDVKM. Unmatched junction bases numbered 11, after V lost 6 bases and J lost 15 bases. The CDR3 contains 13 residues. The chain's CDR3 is CASRLNPGQGLFF. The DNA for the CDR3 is TGTGCCAGCAGACTTAATCCGGGACAGGGATTGTTTTTT.

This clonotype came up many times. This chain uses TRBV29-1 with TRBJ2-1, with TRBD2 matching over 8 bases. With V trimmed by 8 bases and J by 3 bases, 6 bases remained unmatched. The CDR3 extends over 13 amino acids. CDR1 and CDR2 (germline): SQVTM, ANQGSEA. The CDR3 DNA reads TGCAGCACGGGGGGGGGTAACTACAATGAGCAGTTCTTC. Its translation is CSTGGGNYNEQFF.

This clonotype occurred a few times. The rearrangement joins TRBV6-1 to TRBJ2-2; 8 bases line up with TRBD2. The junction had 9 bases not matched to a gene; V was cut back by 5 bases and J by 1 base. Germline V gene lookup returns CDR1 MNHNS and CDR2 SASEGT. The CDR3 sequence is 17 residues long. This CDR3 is CASSRGASGRNTGELFF. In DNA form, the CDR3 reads TGTGCCAGCAGTCGCGGGGCAAGCGGGAGGAACACCGGGGAGCTGTTTTTT.

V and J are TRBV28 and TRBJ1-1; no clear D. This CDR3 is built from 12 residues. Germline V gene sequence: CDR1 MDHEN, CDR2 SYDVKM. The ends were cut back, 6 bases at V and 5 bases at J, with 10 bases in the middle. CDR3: CASRETSTEAFF. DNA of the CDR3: TGTGCCAGCAGAGAGACATCAACTGAAGCTTTCTTT.

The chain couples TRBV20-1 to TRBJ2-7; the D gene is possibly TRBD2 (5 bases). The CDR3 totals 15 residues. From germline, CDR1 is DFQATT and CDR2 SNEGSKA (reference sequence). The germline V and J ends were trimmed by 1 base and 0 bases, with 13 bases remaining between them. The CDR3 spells CSARVPGRHSYEQYF. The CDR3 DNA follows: TGCAGTGCTAGAGTCCCGGGGAGACACTCCTACGAGCAGTACTTC.

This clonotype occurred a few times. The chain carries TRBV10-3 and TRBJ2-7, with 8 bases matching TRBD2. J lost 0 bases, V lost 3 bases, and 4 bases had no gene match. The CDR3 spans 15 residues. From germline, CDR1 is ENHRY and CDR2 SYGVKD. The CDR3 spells CAISDPGLDSYEQYF. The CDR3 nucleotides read TGTGCCATCAGTGACCCGGGACTAGACTCCTACGAGCAGTACTTC.

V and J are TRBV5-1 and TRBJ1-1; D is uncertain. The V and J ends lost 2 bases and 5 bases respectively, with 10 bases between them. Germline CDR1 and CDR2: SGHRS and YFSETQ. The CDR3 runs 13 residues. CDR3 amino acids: CASSLNSRTEAFF. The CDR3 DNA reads TGCGCCAGCAGCTTAAACAGTCGGACTGAAGCTTTCTTT.

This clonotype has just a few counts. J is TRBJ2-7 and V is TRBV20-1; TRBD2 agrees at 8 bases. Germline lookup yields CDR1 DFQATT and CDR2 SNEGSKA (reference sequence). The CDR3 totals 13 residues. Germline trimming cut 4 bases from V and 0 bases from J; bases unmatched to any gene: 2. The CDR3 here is CSANSGISYEQYF. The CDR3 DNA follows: TGCAGTGCTAATAGCGGGATCTCCTACGAGCAGTACTTC.

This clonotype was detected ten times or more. The CDR3 region has the DNA TGCAGTGCTAGAGATACAGGGGGCCAGAGCACAGATACGCAGTATTTT. It yields the protein CSARDTGGQSTDTQYF. The gene calls are TRBV20-1 and TRBJ2-3, with 9 nucleotides matching TRBD1. Germline loops: CDR1 DFQATT, CDR2 SNEGSKA (reference sequence). V dropped 0 bases and J dropped 0; count of bases not matched to a gene: 4. The CDR3 is 16 residues long.

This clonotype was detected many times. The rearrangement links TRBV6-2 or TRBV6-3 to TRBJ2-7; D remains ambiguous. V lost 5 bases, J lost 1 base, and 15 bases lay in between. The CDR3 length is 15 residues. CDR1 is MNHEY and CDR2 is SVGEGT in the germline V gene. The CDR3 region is CASSLSPDRSYEQYF. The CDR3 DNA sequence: TGTGCCAGCAGTCTCTCCCCGGATCGATCCTACGAGCAGTACTTC.

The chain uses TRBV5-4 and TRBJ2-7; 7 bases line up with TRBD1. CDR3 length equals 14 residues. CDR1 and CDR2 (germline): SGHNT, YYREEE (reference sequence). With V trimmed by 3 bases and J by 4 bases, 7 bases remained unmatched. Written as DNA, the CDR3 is TGTGCCAGCAGCTCGACAGGGTCGGGGTACGAGCAGTACTTC. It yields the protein CASSSTGSGYEQYF.

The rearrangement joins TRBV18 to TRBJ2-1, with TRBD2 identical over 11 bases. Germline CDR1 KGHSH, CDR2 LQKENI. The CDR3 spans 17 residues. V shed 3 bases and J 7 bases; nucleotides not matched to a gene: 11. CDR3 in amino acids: CASSPTAGRLAGNEQFF. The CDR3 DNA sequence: TGTGCCAGCTCACCTACGGCTGGACGACTAGCGGGAAATGAGCAGTTCTTC.

The CDR3 region is CASSLGTGKPQHF. The CDR3 region has the DNA TGTGCCAGCAGTCTCGGGACAGGGAAACCCCAGCATTTT. The V call is TRBV7-2, the J call TRBJ1-5, with 9 bases fitting TRBD1. V trimming: 6 bases; J trimming: 10 bases; junction bases outside the gene matches: 7. This CDR3 spans 13 amino acids. Germline loops: CDR1 SGHTA, CDR2 FQGNSA.

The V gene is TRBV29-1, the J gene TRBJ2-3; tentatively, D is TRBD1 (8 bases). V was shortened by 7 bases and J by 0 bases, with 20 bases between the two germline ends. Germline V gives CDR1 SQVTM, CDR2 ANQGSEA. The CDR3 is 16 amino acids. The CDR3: CSGGQGGGRSTDTQYF. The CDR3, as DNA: TGCAGCGGCGGACAGGGTGGCGGGAGAAGCACAGATACGCAGTATTTT.

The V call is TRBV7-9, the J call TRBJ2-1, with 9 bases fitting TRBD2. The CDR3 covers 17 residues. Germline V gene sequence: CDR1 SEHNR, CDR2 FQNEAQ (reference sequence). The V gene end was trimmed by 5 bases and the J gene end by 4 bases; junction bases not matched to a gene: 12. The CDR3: CASSLRALAGLYNEQFF. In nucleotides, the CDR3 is TGTGCCAGCAGCCTCCGAGCGCTAGCGGGGCTATACAATGAGCAGTTCTTC.

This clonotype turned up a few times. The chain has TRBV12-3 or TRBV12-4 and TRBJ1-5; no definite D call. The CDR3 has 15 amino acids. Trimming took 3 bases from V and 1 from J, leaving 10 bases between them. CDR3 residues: CASSFAGSSNQPQHF. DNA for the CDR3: TGTGCCAGCAGTTTCGCGGGGAGCAGCAATCAGCCCCAGCATTTT.

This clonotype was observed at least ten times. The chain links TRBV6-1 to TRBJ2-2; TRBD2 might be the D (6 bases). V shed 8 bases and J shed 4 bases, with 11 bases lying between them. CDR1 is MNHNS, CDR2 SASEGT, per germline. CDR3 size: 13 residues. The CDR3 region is CASGRSRTGELFF. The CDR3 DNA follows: TGTGCCAGCGGGAGGTCCCGCACCGGGGAGCTGTTTTTT.